This passage covers 2 T cell receptor beta chains from one sample sequenced in a study of CD8 T cells in Susac syndrome. RNA was extracted with the RNeasy kit, and a quantity of 0.5 to 1 ug was reverse transcribed using random hexamers. TCRdb reprocessed the immunoSEQ multiplex PCR reads with MiXCR, giving one entry per CDR3 protein. The sample records roughly 50,000 distinct CDR3 sequences, 80% to 95% being singletons. Specimen: CD8+ T cells from PBMCs. Every receptor here comes from a human donor in good health.

The V and J genes are TRBV28 and TRBJ2-7; D may match TRBD1 or TRBD2 (7 bases each). In germline, CDR1 is MDHEN, CDR2 SYDVKM. CDR3 length: 15 residues. V lost 6 bases and J 0 bases, leaving 15 bases between the germline ends. For the CDR3, the DNA is TGTGCCAGCAGCCCAGGGGGGGGGCTCTCCTACGAGCAGTACTTC. Translation gives CASSPGGGLSYEQYF.

The chain couples TRBV28 to TRBJ1-3; D is uncertain. The germline gives CDR1 MDHEN, CDR2 SYDVKM. V gave up 3 bases and J gave up 7 bases, with 10 bases separating them. The CDR3 runs to 13 residues. CDR3 bases: TGTGCCAGCAGTTTCTCCAGTAGGAACACCATATATTTT. It specifies CASSFSSRNTIYF. Using reference TRBV28 and TRBJ1-3 for the parts outside the CDR3, the full variable domain is DVKVTQSSRYLVKRTGEKVFLECVQDMDHENMFWYRQDPGLGLRLIYFSYDVKMKEKGDIPEGYSVSREKKERFSLILESASTNQTSMYLCASSFSSRNTIYFGEGSWLTVV.